The 3 T cell receptor beta chains in this list originate from one sample, sequenced in a study of early T cells in non-severe SARS-CoV-2 infection. MiXCR was run by TCRdb on the 5' RACE reads, yielding one entry per CDR3 protein. The sample has about 77,000 distinct CDR3 sequences; about 9.6% are singletons. Sequenced: whole blood. The receptors stem from an adult who was a healthcare worker with PCR-confirmed SARS-CoV-2 infection or an uninfected control (not recorded which).

J is TRBJ2-3 and V is TRBV3-1; D is ambiguous. This CDR3 contains 13 residues. V was cut by 1 base and J by 5 bases, with 7 bases left in between. Germline-derived CDR1 and CDR2 are LGHDT and YNNKEL (reference sequence). CDR3 DNA sequence: TGTGCCAGCAGCCAAGTTAAGGGAGATACGCAGTATTTT. Translation gives CASSQVKGDTQYF.

The table lists this clonotype with many counts. This rearrangement joins TRBV4-1 to TRBJ2-5; 9 bases agree with TRBD1. This CDR3 comprises 15 residues. J gave up 5 bases and V 5 bases, and 9 bases lay outside the gene matches. Germline loops: CDR1 MGHRA, CDR2 YSYEKL. The DNA for the CDR3 is TGCGCCAGCAGCAAGAACAGGGGGCGGGGTGAGACCCAGTACTTC. It yields the protein CASSKNRGRGETQYF.

This clonotype was seen ten or more times. V usage is TRBV6-1 and J usage is TRBJ1-1; D is undetermined. V gave up 6 bases and J gave up 0 bases, with 17 bases separating them. Germline V gives CDR1 MNHNS, CDR2 SASEGT. CDR3 length equals 16 residues. The CDR3 DNA sequence: TGTGCCAGCAGGCCTGGCCGCTATAAGATGAACACTGAAGCTTTCTTT. It encodes CASRPGRYKMNTEAFF.